A selection of T cell receptor beta chains follows, all from one sample in a study of human T cells and chemical hapten exposure. TCRdb processed the RACE reads anew with MiXCR; each CDR3 protein has one entry. The sample carries roughly 43,000 distinct CDR3 sequences, 3.7% recorded once. The source material was whole blood. These receptors were collected from a human donor in good health. Some clones in this sample may be carry-over from other donors' samples. CDR3s include the opening cysteine and the closing phenylalanine or tryptophan. D genes are given only for firm matches. Some rows mark clone size as missing; the rest say once, few, many or name a class of expanded clone.

d_gene	v_gene	j_gene	len	abundance	CDR3aa	CDR3nt
-	TRBV5-1	TRBJ1-2	15	many	CASSLAGQSLDGYTF	TGCGCCAGCAGCTTGGCCGGGCAGAGTTTAGATGGCTACACCTTC
-	TRBV11-1	TRBJ2-7	17	-	CASSLWGSGRLTYEQYF	TGTGCCAGCAGCTTATGGGGTAGCGGACGTCTAACCTACGAGCAGTACTTC
TRBD1	TRBV7-8	TRBJ1-5	15	-	CASTLVQGVRQPQHF	TGTGCCAGCACCTTAGTACAGGGGGTACGTCAGCCCCAGCATTTT
-	TRBV6-1	TRBJ1-2	15	many	CASSEAGHANYGYTF	TGTGCCAGCAGTGAAGCGGGGCACGCTAACTATGGCTACACCTTC
TRBD1	TRBV9	TRBJ1-6	16	many	CASSYMDRPNNSPLHF	TGTGCCAGCAGCTATATGGACAGGCCGAATAATTCACCCCTCCACTTT
-	TRBV7-9	TRBJ2-7	15	many	CASSLVGRGAYEQYF	TGTGCCAGCAGCTTAGTCGGCAGGGGAGCCTACGAGCAGTACTTC
TRBD1	TRBV28	TRBJ1-4	15	many	CASSAMTGSNEKLFF	TGTGCCAGCAGTGCTATGACAGGGTCGAATGAAAAACTGTTTTTT
-	TRBV4-1	TRBJ1-6	16	many	CASSQDLPGLNSPLHF	TGCGCCAGCAGCCAAGATCTACCAGGGCTCAATTCACCCCTCCACTTT
-	TRBV28	TRBJ2-6	16	few	CASRSGPGSGANVLTF	TGTGCCAGCAGGTCCGGCCCCGGATCTGGGGCCAACGTCCTGACTTTC
TRBD1	TRBV6-1	TRBJ1-4	16	many	CASSGLSGTGNEKLFF	TGTGCCAGCAGTGGACTGTCCGGGACAGGCAATGAAAAACTGTTTTTT
TRBD1	TRBV25-1	TRBJ1-1	15	many	CASSEYGTGGTEAFF	TGTGCCAGCAGTGAATACGGGACAGGGGGCACTGAAGCTTTCTTT
TRBD2	TRBV3-1	TRBJ2-7	16	many	CASSQGSWTSAYEQYF	TGTGCCAGCAGCCAAGGCTCGTGGACTAGCGCCTACGAGCAGTACTTC
TRBD1	TRBV9	TRBJ2-2	16	many	CASSAPRTGDTGELFF	TGTGCCAGCAGCGCCCCTCGGACAGGGGACACCGGGGAGCTGTTTTTT
TRBD1	TRBV6-1	TRBJ1-4	18	many	CASRPTGDIYFQLEKLFF	TGTGCCAGCAGACCCACAGGGGACATCTACTTTCAGCTTGAAAAACTGTTTTTT
TRBD2	TRBV11-2	TRBJ2-5	15	many	CASSLGEGLQETQYF	TGTGCCAGCAGCTTAGGGGAGGGACTACAAGAGACCCAGTACTTC
TRBD1	TRBV27	TRBJ1-1	15	many	CASSPGQGFRTEAFF	TGTGCCAGCAGTCCGGGACAGGGATTCAGGACTGAAGCTTTCTTT
-	TRBV20-1	TRBJ2-5	14	many	CSAAFFGGQETQYF	TGCAGTGCTGCCTTCTTTGGGGGCCAAGAGACCCAGTACTTC
-	TRBV7-2	TRBJ1-5	16	many	CASSLRYRTGNQPQHF	TGTGCCAGCAGCCTTAGGTACAGGACGGGCAATCAGCCCCAGCATTTT
-	TRBV29-1	TRBJ1-2	13	many	CSVEGGIGYGYTF	TGCAGCGTTGAGGGGGGTATAGGCTATGGCTACACCTTC
-	TRBV29-1	TRBJ1-2	14	many	CSVGRRQADYGYTF	TGCAGCGTTGGTCGGAGGCAGGCAGACTATGGCTACACCTTC
-	TRBV20-1	TRBJ2-7	11	many	CSARNSYEQYF	TGCAGTGCTCGCAACAGCTACGAGCAGTACTTC
-	TRBV6-1	TRBJ2-4	17	many	CASSELLIGGPKNIQYF	TGTGCCAGCAGTGAACTACTGATCGGGGGGCCTAAAAACATTCAGTACTTC
-	TRBV5-4	TRBJ1-4	18	-	CASSWFGTGHTTNEKLFF	TGTGCCAGCAGCTGGTTCGGGACGGGACATACAACTAATGAAAAACTGTTTTTT
TRBD1	TRBV3-1	TRBJ1-6	16	many	CASSQDPQRGLSPLHF	TGTGCCAGCAGCCAAGATCCCCAAAGGGGGCTATCACCCCTCCACTTT
-	TRBV5-1	TRBJ2-7	15	many	CASSLEGRLSYEQYF	TGCGCCAGCAGCTTGGAAGGGCGCCTGTCCTACGAGCAGTACTTC
-	TRBV28	TRBJ2-1	13	many	CASSYFKRVDQFF	TGTGCCAGCAGTTACTTCAAGAGGGTGGATCAGTTCTTC
TRBD2	TRBV27	TRBJ2-1	18	many	CASSFWPSGSKYYNEQFF	TGTGCCAGCAGTTTTTGGCCTAGCGGGAGCAAGTACTACAATGAGCAGTTCTTC
-	TRBV12-3/TRBV12-4	TRBJ1-2	16	many	CASRPVGLHANYGYTF	TGTGCCAGCAGGCCAGTTGGGCTCCACGCTAACTATGGCTACACCTTC
-	TRBV7-2	TRBJ2-3	16	many	CASSLGGAAAPDTQYF	TGTGCCAGCAGCTTAGGGGGCGCGGCGGCTCCAGATACGCAGTATTTT
-	TRBV20-1	TRBJ2-5	12	few	CSAPSPPETQYF	TGCAGTGCTCCCTCCCCCCCTGAGACCCAGTACTTC
TRBD2	TRBV20-1	TRBJ2-7	17	many	CSARDSVVGLLPYEQYF	TGCAGTGCTAGAGATAGTGTGGTGGGACTACTTCCCTACGAGCAGTACTTC
-	TRBV9	TRBJ1-1	14	many	CASSVAAENTEAFF	TGTGCCAGCAGCGTAGCCGCAGAAAACACTGAAGCTTTCTTT
-	TRBV28	TRBJ1-2	16	-	CASSLAINREDYGYTF	TGTGCCAGCAGTTTAGCCATTAACAGGGAAGACTATGGCTACACCTTC
-	TRBV29-1	TRBJ2-2	15	few	CSAAQVRANTGELFF	TGCAGCGCCGCCCAGGTGCGGGCGAACACCGGGGAGCTGTTTTTT
TRBD1	TRBV5-6	TRBJ1-5	16	many	CASSFIQDRANQPQHF	TGTGCCAGCAGCTTCATTCAGGACAGGGCTAATCAGCCCCAGCATTTT
-	TRBV20-1	TRBJ1-4	13	many	CSAIRTQNEKLFF	TGCAGTGCTATCAGGACACAAAATGAAAAACTGTTTTTT
-	TRBV5-1	TRBJ1-1	13	few	CASSLEGPTEAFF	TGCGCCAGCAGCTTGGAGGGTCCCACTGAAGCTTTCTTT
TRBD2	TRBV7-6	TRBJ2-3	17	many	CASSPAQRELVQDTQYF	TGTGCCAGCAGCCCCGCCCAGCGGGAGTTAGTTCAAGATACGCAGTATTTT
TRBD1	TRBV5-1	TRBJ2-5	14	many	CASSQDRVHETQYF	TGCGCCAGCAGCCAGGACAGGGTGCACGAGACCCAGTACTTC
-	TRBV28	TRBJ2-3	10	many	CATMQEYRYF	TGTGCCACCATGCAGGAGTATAGGTATTTT